The sequence of this T cell receptor (beta chain) was determined in a study of post-analysis software for immune sequencing data. Overall study findings and caveats: Among multiple sclerosis patients, normalized Chao1 diversity was significantly below that of controls. Patients used five TRBV segments, including TRBV5-6, TRBV5-1 and TRBV20-1, more often than controls. F measure grouped same-batch samples tightly together.

This CDR3 spans 16 amino acids. V was pared by 5 bases and J by 4 bases, with 20 bases between. Included in the TCR beta cDNA libraries were unique molecular identifiers. Some 500,000 cDNA molecules were obtained per 1 to 10 million input T cells. TCRdb processed the PCR reads anew with MiXCR; each CDR3 protein has one entry. The profile shows about 770,000 distinct CDR3 sequences, 46% of them singletons. This clonotype occurred a few times. Its specificity is unknown. The sequencing sample was made of blood. J is TRBJ1-1 and V is TRBV12-3 or TRBV12-4, with D tentatively TRBD1 (5 bases). This sequence was found in a girl aged 10 to 17 with multiple sclerosis. DNA of the CDR3: TGTGCCAGCAGTGCCAGGGCCCCCCTCAGGAGCACTGAAGCTTTCTTT. Translation gives CASSARAPLRSTEAFF.